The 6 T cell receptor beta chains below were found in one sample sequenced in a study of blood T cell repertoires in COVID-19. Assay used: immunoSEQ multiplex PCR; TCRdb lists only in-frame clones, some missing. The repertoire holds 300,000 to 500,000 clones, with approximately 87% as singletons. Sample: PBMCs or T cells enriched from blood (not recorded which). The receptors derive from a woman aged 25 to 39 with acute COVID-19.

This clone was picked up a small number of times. The CDR3 DNA follows: TGTGCCAGCAGTCGGGACAGCTACTATGGCTACACCTTC. Protein: CASSRDSYYGYTF. The chain combines TRBV6-5 with TRBJ1-2, with 7 bases matching TRBD1. Germline V gives CDR1 MNHEY, CDR2 SVGAGI. This CDR3 comprises 13 residues. V was pared by 5 bases and J by 3 bases, with 3 bases of the junction left unmatched.

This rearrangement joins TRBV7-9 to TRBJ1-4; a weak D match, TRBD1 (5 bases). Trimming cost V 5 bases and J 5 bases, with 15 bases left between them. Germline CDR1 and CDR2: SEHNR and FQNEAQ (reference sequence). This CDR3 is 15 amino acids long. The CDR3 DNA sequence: TGTGCCAGCAGCCATGGGAGGGAGGGGAATGAAAAACTGTTTTTT. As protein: CASSHGREGNEKLFF.

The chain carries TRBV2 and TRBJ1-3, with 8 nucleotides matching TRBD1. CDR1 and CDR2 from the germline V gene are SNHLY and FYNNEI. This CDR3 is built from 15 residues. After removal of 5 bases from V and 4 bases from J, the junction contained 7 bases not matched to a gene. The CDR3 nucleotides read TGTGCCAGCAGTCGACAGGGGAAGAGGGGAAACACCATATATTTT. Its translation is CASSRQGKRGNTIYF.

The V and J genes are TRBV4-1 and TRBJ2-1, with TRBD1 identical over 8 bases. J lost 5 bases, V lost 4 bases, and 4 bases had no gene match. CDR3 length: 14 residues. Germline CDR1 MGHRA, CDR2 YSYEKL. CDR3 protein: CASSLDRVNNEQFF. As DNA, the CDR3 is TGCGCCAGCAGCCTGGACAGGGTGAACAATGAGCAGTTCTTC.

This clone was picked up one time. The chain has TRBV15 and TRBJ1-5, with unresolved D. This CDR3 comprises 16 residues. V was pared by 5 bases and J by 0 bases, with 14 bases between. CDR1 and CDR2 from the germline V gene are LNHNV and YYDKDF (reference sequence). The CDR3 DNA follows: TGTGCCACCAGCGGAGGAGGGTGGTATAGCAATCAGCCCCAGCATTTT. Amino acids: CATSGGGWYSNQPQHF.

CDR3 residues: CASIRSWDRAQAMQDGYTF. In DNA, the CDR3 is TGTGCCAGCATCCGTTCCTGGGACAGGGCCCAAGCAATGCAGGATGGCTACACCTTC. This rearrangement joins TRBV2 to TRBJ1-2; 9 bases match TRBD1. The CDR3 extends over 19 amino acids. The V segment lost 7 bases and the J segment 6 bases; nucleotides outside the gene matches: 24. Germline CDR1 reads SNHLY; CDR2 reads FYNNEI.